A few counts support the clone carrying this TCR beta chain. The sample originates from a study of response to subunit inactivated influenza vaccine. TCRdb re-called the RT-PCR reads with MiXCR, one entry per CDR3 protein. Here the sample spans around 600,000 distinct CDR3 sequences, approximately 10% being singletons. This CDR3 region has 14 residues. Germline V lookup: CDR1 KGHSH, CDR2 LQKENI. Trimming pared 4 bases from V and 5 bases from J, leaving 12 bases between. These data also featured in a second study, about T cells expressing NK-cell markers. According to that study: Making the TCR beta cDNA relied on 5'RACE template switching with UMIs. What remained unclear was the HCMV specificity of expanded NKG2C+ T cell clones.

The specimen comprised PBMCs from blood, sampled on the day of vaccination. The source of this sequence is a man between 45 and 60 years old who received an inactivated influenza vaccine. The V call is TRBV18, the J call TRBJ2-1; D not certain. CDR3 sequence: CASSLNTLDNEQFF. The CDR3 DNA is TGTGCCAGCTCACTCAATACATTGGACAATGAGCAGTTCTTC.